What follows are 29 T cell receptor beta chains derived from one specimen sequenced in a study of blood T cell repertoires in COVID-19. Assay: immunoSEQ multiplex PCR; the TCRdb copy retains only in-frame clones and omits some. This sample carries hundreds of thousands of clones, 85% to 90% of them seen once, and the ten largest clones take 15% to 17%. Source material: PBMCs or T cells enriched from blood (not recorded which). The source is a man younger than 35 who had recovered from COVID-19.

The chain has TRBV7-2 and TRBJ2-2, with a tentative D call TRBD1 (5 bases). Germline CDR1 and CDR2: SGHTA and FQGNSA. The CDR3 extends over 15 amino acids. The ends were cut back, 3 bases at V and 7 bases at J, with 15 bases in the middle. The CDR3: CASSLVVLGVGELFF. Written as DNA, the CDR3 is TGTGCCAGCAGCTTGGTGGTGTTAGGGGTCGGGGAGCTGTTTTTT.

The chain combines TRBV4-1 with TRBJ1-2; TRBD1 is a possible D gene (6 bases). CDR1 and CDR2 from the germline V gene are MGHRA and YSYEKL. This CDR3 contains 14 residues. Trimming took 0 bases from V and 7 from J, leaving 12 bases between them. The CDR3 sequence: CASSQDHTGSGYTF. The CDR3 nucleotides are TGCGCCAGCAGCCAAGACCACACAGGGTCTGGCTACACCTTC.

The genes are TRBV19 and TRBJ2-1, with TRBD1 as a possible D gene (7 bases). The length of the CDR3 is 13 residues. V was pared by 7 bases and J by 5 bases, with 12 bases between. The germline CDR1 and CDR2 sequences are LNHDA and SQIVND (reference sequence). The CDR3 DNA sequence: TGTGCCAGTACCCCAGGGGGGAACAATGAGCAGTTCTTC. The encoded protein is CASTPGGNNEQFF.

This clone was seen a single time. The V gene is TRBV7-9, the J gene TRBJ2-2, with 7 nucleotides matching TRBD1. CDR1 and CDR2 from the germline V gene are SEHNR and FQNEAQ (reference sequence). This CDR3 region has 16 residues. Trimming at V came to 1 base and at J to 2 bases, leaving 4 bases not matched to a gene. The CDR3 DNA reads TGTGCCAGCAGCTTAGTACGAGGGGGCAACACCGGGGAGCTGTTTTTT. Translation gives CASSLVRGGNTGELFF.

The chain links TRBV5-4 to TRBJ1-2; D perhaps matches TRBD1 (6 bases). The CDR3 totals 13 residues. Trimming cost V 4 bases and J 7 bases, with 14 bases left between them. The germline CDR1 and CDR2 sequences are SGHNT and YYREEE (reference sequence). The CDR3 bases are TGTGCCAGCAGCACAACAGGGACCGGTGGCTACACCTTC. This sequence encodes CASSTTGTGGYTF.

J is TRBJ1-2 and V is TRBV11-3; 7 nucleotides line up with TRBD1. The germline V gene has CDR1 SGHNT and CDR2 YENEEA. This CDR3 contains 14 residues. Unmatched junction bases numbered 5, after V lost 5 bases and J lost 2 bases. The CDR3 region is CASSLQTGNYGYTF. CDR3 coding DNA: TGTGCCAGCAGCCTGCAGACAGGGAACTATGGCTACACCTTC.

The rearrangement uses TRBV27 and TRBJ2-4; possible D gene TRBD1, 5 bases. Between the trimmed V and J ends, which lost 3 bases and 6 bases, there was a span of 12 bases. The CDR3 sequence is 14 residues long. Germline lookup yields CDR1 MNHEY and CDR2 SMNVEV (reference sequence). This CDR3 reads CASSLAGSPNIQYF. The CDR3 nucleotides are TGTGCCAGCAGTTTGGCAGGGTCGCCAAACATTCAGTACTTC.

The chain joins TRBV7-2 to TRBJ2-2; D is perhaps TRBD2 (5 bases). Germline V gene data show CDR1 as SGHTA and CDR2 as FQGNSA. This CDR3 comprises 13 residues. The V end lost 5 bases, the J end lost 5 bases, and 9 bases lay between the germline ends. The CDR3 sequence is CASSPWETGELFF. The CDR3 bases are TGTGCCAGCAGCCCGTGGGAGACCGGGGAGCTGTTTTTT.

This chain connects TRBV5-6 to TRBJ1-1, with 8 bases aligning to TRBD1. Germline V lookup: CDR1 SGHDT, CDR2 YYEEEE. The CDR3 contains 13 residues. V trimming: 0 bases; J trimming: 10 bases; junction bases outside the gene matches: 5. The CDR3 DNA is TGTGCCAGCAGCTTGGCAGGGGGCGCCGGAGCTTTCTTT. Translated: CASSLAGGAGAFF.

The gene calls are TRBV20-1 and TRBJ2-1; maybe TRBD2 (5 bases). V lost 3 bases and J 1 base, leaving 13 bases between the germline ends. The CDR3 covers 15 residues. CDR1 is DFQATT, CDR2 SNEGSKA, per germline (reference sequence). In DNA, the CDR3 is TGCAGTGCTAGTCAGCGGAGTGGATCCTACAATGAGCAGTTCTTC. Translated, it gives CSASQRSGSYNEQFF.

The chain uses TRBV12-3 or TRBV12-4 and TRBJ1-1, with 7 bases aligning to TRBD1. The CDR3 runs 13 residues. J lost 4 bases, V lost 6 bases, and 5 bases had no gene match. The CDR3 bases are TGTGCCAGCAGCGGGACAGTGGGCACTGAAGCTTTCTTT. This codes for CASSGTVGTEAFF.

This chain links TRBV15 with TRBJ2-7; D is perhaps TRBD1 (5 bases). Germline V lookup: CDR1 LNHNV, CDR2 YYDKDF (reference sequence). The V and J ends lost 0 bases and 4 bases respectively, with 10 bases between them. This CDR3 is 14 amino acids long. CDR3 in amino acids: CATSREAGPYEQYF. The CDR3 region has the DNA TGTGCCACCAGCAGAGAGGCAGGGCCGTACGAGCAGTACTTC.

With regard to this clone: This CDR3 is also generated by other DNA sequences in the sample. The rearrangement joins TRBV5-1 to TRBJ1-2; possibly TRBD1 for D (5 bases). The V end lost 3 bases, the J end lost 0 bases, and 6 bases lay between the germline ends. This CDR3 region has 13 residues. Per germline, CDR1 SGHRS and CDR2 YFSETQ. The CDR3 DNA is TGCGCCAGCAGCTCCAGGGCTAACTATGGCTACACCTTC. The encoded protein is CASSSRANYGYTF.

The chain is built from TRBV11-2 and TRBJ2-5; 8 bases align to TRBD1. The CDR3 contains 15 residues. Germline values: CDR1 SGHAT, CDR2 FQNNGV. V shed 5 bases, J shed 3 bases, and the junction held 8 bases outside the gene matches. The CDR3 sequence: CASSEAGTGEETQYF. The CDR3 nucleotides are TGTGCCAGCAGCGAAGCCGGGACAGGAGAAGAGACCCAGTACTTC. Filled out from reference TRBV11-2 and TRBJ2-5, the complete variable domain reads EAGVAQSPRYKIIEKRQSVAFWCNPISGHATLYWYQQILGQGPKLLIQFQNNGVVDDSQLPKDRFSAERLKGVDSTLKIQPAKLEDSAVYLCASSEAGTGEETQYFGPGTRLLVL.

The CDR3 DNA reads as TGTGCCACCCACGGCGGACAGAAGAGCAATCAGCCCCAGCATTTT. Amino acid sequence: CATHGGQKSNQPQHF. The chain links TRBV24-1 to TRBJ1-5, with D perhaps TRBD1 (6 bases). The V and J ends lost 9 bases and 1 base respectively, with 15 bases between them. The germline gives CDR1 KGHDR, CDR2 SFDVKD. The CDR3 is 15 residues long.

V and J are TRBV27 and TRBJ1-6; tentative D call: TRBD1 (6 bases). Trimming took off 0 bases at V and 9 bases at J, with 15 bases between the two ends. CDR1 MNHEY and CDR2 SMNVEV come from the germline V gene (reference sequence). This CDR3 spans 16 amino acids. This CDR3 reads CASSLSRGGRGSPLHF. The DNA for the CDR3 is TGTGCCAGCAGTTTATCGAGGGGGGGGCGAGGTTCACCCCTCCACTTT.

The chain carries TRBV5-5 and TRBJ2-7; D ambiguous. Looked up from germline, CDR1 is SGHKS and CDR2 is YYEKEE (reference sequence). The V end was cut by 1 base, the J end by 0 bases, with 8 bases between. The length of the CDR3 is 14 residues. CDR3 DNA: TGTGCCAGCAGCTTGCTAGGAGACTCCTACGAGCAGTACTTC. Its protein product is CASSLLGDSYEQYF.

A word on this clone: Its ends do not fully match the called genes, so a read error is possible. The chain is built from TRBV7-7 and TRBJ2-5; D ambiguous. The germline V gene encodes CDR1 SSHAT and CDR2 FNYEAQ (reference sequence). CDR3 length: 13 residues. CDR3 residues: CASSTVSQETQYF. The CDR3 coding sequence is TGTGCTAGCAGCACGGTGTCCCAAGAGACCCAGTACTTC.

The chain is built from TRBV12-3 or TRBV12-4 and TRBJ1-6, with 10 bases that match TRBD1. V shed 6 bases, J shed 9 bases, and the junction held 2 bases outside the gene matches. This CDR3 has 13 amino acids. CDR3 sequence (DNA): TGTGCCAGCAGGGGGACAGGGGCTTCACCCCTCCACTTT. Amino acids: CASRGTGASPLHF.

CDR3 sequence: CASSHNRDWRTGYTF. In DNA, the CDR3 is TGTGCCAGCAGCCATAACAGGGATTGGCGTACGGGCTACACCTTC. The chain couples TRBV3-1 (or the pseudogene TRBV3-2) to TRBJ1-2; D may be TRBD1 (6 bases). Trimming removed 3 bases from V and 8 bases from J, with 19 bases in between. Germline values: CDR1 LGHDT, CDR2 YNNKEL (reference sequence). This CDR3 is 15 amino acids long.

This clone is a singleton in its sample. The chain recombines TRBV11-2 with TRBJ1-2, with 10 bases aligning to TRBD1. Germline assignment: CDR1 SGHAT and CDR2 FQNNGV. V shed 6 bases, J shed 7 bases, and the junction held 5 bases outside the gene matches. The CDR3 consists of 13 residues. The chain's CDR3 is CASSLGQGLGYTF. Here the CDR3 DNA reads TGTGCCAGCAGTTTGGGACAGGGGCTTGGCTACACCTTC.

This rearrangement joins TRBV12-5 to TRBJ1-5; a possible D gene is TRBD1 (6 bases). The CDR3 runs to 17 residues. Trimming took 2 bases from V and 2 from J, leaving 16 bases between them. The germline V gene has CDR1 LGHNT and CDR2 FRNRAP. Written as DNA, the CDR3 is TGTGCTAGTGGTTTGCGGTCACAGGGATTCGGCAATCAGCCCCAGCATTTT. Its protein product is CASGLRSQGFGNQPQHF.

The V gene is TRBV7-2, the J gene TRBJ2-1; D perhaps matches TRBD1 (5 bases). The CDR3 consists of 19 residues. Trimming removed 1 base at V and 0 bases at J, with 19 bases between. In germline, CDR1 is SGHTA, CDR2 FQGNSA. CDR3 protein: CASSLGTRELVSSYNEQFF. CDR3 bases: TGTGCCAGCAGCTTAGGGACACGAGAGTTGGTAAGCTCCTACAATGAGCAGTTCTTC.

This chain connects TRBV5-6 to TRBJ2-1; TRBD1 matches 8 bases. The germline V gene encodes CDR1 SGHDT and CDR2 YYEEEE. The CDR3 totals 15 residues. The V gene end was trimmed by 4 bases and the J gene end by 0 bases; junction bases not matched to a gene: 3. The CDR3 is CASSLGQASYNEQFF. In DNA form, the CDR3 reads TGTGCCAGCAGCCTGGGACAGGCCTCCTACAATGAGCAGTTCTTC.

This rearrangement joins TRBV28 to TRBJ2-3; D may be TRBD2 (5 bases). The CDR3 runs to 16 residues. Deletions cut 2 bases from V and 0 bases from J, with 12 bases between. Germline CDR1 and CDR2: MDHEN and SYDVKM. The CDR3 loop reads CASSLPGSGSTDTQYF. CDR3 DNA sequence: TGTGCCAGCAGTTTACCAGGCAGCGGTAGCACAGATACGCAGTATTTT.

The rearrangement uses TRBV6-5 and TRBJ2-5; 8 positions match TRBD1. The CDR3 is 13 amino acids. Germline V gene sequence: CDR1 MNHEY, CDR2 SVGAGI. Unmatched junction bases numbered 5, after V lost 6 bases and J lost 5 bases. CDR3: CASSYGQGETQYF. Here the CDR3 DNA reads TGTGCCAGCAGCTACGGACAGGGTGAGACCCAGTACTTC.

V and J are TRBV6-1 and TRBJ1-2, with a possible D match to TRBD1 (5 bases). V was clipped by 2 bases and J by 1 base, with 17 bases between them. CDR1 is MNHNS and CDR2 is SASEGT in the germline V gene. There are 17 residues in the CDR3. The CDR3 loop is CASSEFAGQGNNYGYTF. As DNA, the CDR3 is TGTGCCAGCAGTGAATTCGCTGGGCAGGGTAATAACTATGGCTACACCTTC.

As regards this clone: The junction differs from germline at one of its ends, possibly a read error. J is TRBJ2-5 and V is TRBV7-7; TRBD2 matches 12 bases. CDR3 length: 17 residues. Germline V lookup: CDR1 SSHAT, CDR2 FNYEAQ (reference sequence). In nucleotides, the CDR3 is TGTGCTAGCAGCTTAGGGACTAGCGGGCACTTCCGAGAGACCCAGTACTTC. This encodes CASSLGTSGHFRETQYF.

The J gene is TRBJ1-4, the V gene TRBV5-6, with D possibly matching TRBD1 (6 bases). Germline-derived CDR1 and CDR2 are SGHDT and YYEEEE. Between the trimmed V and J ends, which lost 3 bases and 0 bases, there was a span of 9 bases. This CDR3 contains 15 residues. The CDR3 region has the DNA TGTGCCAGCAGCTACAGGGCTGCAACTAATGAAAAACTGTTTTTT. Amino acid sequence: CASSYRAATNEKLFF. Full variable domain (outside the CDR3, taken from reference TRBV5-6 and TRBJ1-4): DAGVTQSPTHLIKTRGQQVTLRCSPKSGHDTVSWYQQALGQGPQFIFQYYEEEERQRGNFPDRFSGHQFPNYSSELNVNALLLGDSALYLCASSYRAATNEKLFFGSGTQLSVL.